This T cell receptor beta chain came from a study of cytomegalovirus exposure and HLA in healthy donors. The ends were cut back, 9 bases at V and 5 bases at J, with 13 bases in the middle. Germline V gene data show CDR1 as SNHLY and CDR2 as FYNNEI. The CDR3 is made up of 13 amino acids. Overall study results and limits: Across donors, presence/absence analyses took sequencing depth to be roughly uniform. As a later analysis showed, a missense DCLRE1C variant was linked to trimming of TCR beta V- and J-genes. In vitro work confirmed that a few CMV-associated chains recognize CMV antigens. Rare TCR sequences predominated, though certain public TCRs were found in many donors.

On this clone itself: The antigen remains undetermined.

Both 60 Vbeta primers and 13 Jbeta primers went into the PCR. Clones were sequenced by immunoSEQ multiplex PCR, and TCRdb holds only the in-frame ones, with some missing. In the table there are fewer than 200,000 clones, around three quarters of which are singletons. The origin of this receptor is a woman aged 40 to 50 in good health and CMV-seronegative. Sequencing used PBMCs. The gene calls are TRBV2 and TRBJ1-4, with D perhaps TRBD1 (6 bases). The CDR3 DNA is TGTGCCAGTACCAGGGGAGCAAATGAAAAACTGTTTTTT. It encodes CASTRGANEKLFF.